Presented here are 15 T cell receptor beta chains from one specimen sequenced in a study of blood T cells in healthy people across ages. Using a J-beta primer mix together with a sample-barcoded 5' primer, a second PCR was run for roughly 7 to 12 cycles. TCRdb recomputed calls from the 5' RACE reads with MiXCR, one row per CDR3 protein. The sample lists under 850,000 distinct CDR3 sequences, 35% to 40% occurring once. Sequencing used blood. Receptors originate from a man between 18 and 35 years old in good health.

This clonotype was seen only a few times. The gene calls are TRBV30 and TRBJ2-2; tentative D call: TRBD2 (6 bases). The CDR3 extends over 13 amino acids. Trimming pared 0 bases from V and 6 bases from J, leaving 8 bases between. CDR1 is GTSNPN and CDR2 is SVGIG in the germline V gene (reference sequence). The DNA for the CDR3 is TGTGCCTGGAGTGTCGGGAGCCCCGGGGAGCTGTTTTTT. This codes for CAWSVGSPGELFF.

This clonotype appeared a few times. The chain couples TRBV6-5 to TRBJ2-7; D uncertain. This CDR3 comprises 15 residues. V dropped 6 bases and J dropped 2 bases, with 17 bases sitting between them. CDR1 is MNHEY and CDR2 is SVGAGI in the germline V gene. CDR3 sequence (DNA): TGTGCCAGCAGAAGAAAGCCGGGCCCTCCCTACGAGCAGTACTTC. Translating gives CASRRKPGPPYEQYF.

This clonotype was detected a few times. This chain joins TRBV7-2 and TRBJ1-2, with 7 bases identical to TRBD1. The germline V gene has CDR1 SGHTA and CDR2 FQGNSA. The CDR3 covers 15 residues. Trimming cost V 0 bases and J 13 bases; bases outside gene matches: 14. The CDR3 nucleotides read TGTGCCAGCAGCTTAGCGGCCCCCGGGGACAGACCTTTCACCTTC. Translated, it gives CASSLAAPGDRPFTF.

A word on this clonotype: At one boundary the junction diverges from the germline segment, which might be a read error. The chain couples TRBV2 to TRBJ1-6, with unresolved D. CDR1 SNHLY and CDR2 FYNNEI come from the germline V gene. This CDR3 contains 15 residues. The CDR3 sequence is CASSPRRPWNSPPHF. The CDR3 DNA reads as TGTGCCAGCAGCCCCAGGCGCCCCTGGAATTCACCCCCCCACTTT.

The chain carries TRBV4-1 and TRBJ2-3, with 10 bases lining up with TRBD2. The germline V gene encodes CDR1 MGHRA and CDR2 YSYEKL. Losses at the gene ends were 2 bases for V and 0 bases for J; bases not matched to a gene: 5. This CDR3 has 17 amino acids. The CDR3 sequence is CASSQPGLALSTDTQYF. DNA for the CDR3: TGCGCCAGCAGCCAACCGGGACTAGCGCTTAGCACAGATACGCAGTATTTT.

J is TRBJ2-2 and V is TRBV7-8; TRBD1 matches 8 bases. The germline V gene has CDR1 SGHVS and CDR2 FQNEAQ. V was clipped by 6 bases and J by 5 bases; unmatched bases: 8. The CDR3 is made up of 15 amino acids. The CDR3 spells CASSNRDRMTGELFF. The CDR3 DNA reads TGTGCCAGCAGTAACCGGGACAGGATGACCGGGGAGCTGTTTTTT.

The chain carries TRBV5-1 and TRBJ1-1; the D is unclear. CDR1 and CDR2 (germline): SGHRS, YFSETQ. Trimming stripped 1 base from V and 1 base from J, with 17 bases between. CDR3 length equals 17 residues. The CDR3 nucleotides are TGCGCCAGCAGCTTGTCGCCCCCCGGACGGCGGAACACTGAAGCTTTCTTT. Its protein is CASSLSPPGRRNTEAFF.

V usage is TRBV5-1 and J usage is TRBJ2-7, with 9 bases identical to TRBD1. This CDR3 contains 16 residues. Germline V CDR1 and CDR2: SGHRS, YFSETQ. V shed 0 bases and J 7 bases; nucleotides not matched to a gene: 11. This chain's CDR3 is CASSLEGTGSNNEQYF. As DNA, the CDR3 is TGCGCCAGCAGCTTGGAGGGGACAGGGAGTAACAATGAGCAGTACTTC.

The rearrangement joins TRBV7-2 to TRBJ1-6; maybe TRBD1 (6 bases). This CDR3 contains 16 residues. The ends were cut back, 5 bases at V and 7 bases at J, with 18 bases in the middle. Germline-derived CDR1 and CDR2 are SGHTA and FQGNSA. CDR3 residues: CASSPPGTPKNSPLHF. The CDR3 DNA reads TGTGCCAGCAGCCCTCCCGGGACACCCAAAAATTCACCCCTCCACTTT.

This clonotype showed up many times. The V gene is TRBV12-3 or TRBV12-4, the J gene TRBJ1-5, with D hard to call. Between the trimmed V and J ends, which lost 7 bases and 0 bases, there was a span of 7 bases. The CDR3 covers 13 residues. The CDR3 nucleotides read TGTGCCAGCACAGTCTATAGCAATCAGCCCCAGCATTTT. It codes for CASTVYSNQPQHF.

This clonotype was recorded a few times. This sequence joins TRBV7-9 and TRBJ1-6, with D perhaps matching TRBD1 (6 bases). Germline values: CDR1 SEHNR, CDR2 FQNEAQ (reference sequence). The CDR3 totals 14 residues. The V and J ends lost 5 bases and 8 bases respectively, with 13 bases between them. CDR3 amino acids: CASSPTGAYSPLHF. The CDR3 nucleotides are TGTGCCAGCAGCCCAACGGGGGCATATTCACCCCTCCACTTT.

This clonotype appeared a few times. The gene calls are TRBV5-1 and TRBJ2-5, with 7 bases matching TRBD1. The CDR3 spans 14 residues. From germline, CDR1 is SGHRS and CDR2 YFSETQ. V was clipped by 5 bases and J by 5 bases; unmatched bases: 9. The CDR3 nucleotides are TGCGCCAGCAGTATACAAGGGGGCCGGGAGACCCAGTACTTC. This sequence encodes CASSIQGGRETQYF.

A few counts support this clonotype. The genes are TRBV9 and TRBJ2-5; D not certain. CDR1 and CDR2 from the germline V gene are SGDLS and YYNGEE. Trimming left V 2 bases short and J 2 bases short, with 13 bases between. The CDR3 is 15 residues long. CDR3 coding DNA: TGTGCCAGCAGCGTCTCGATCCAGGTTCAAGAGACCCAGTACTTC. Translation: CASSVSIQVQETQYF.

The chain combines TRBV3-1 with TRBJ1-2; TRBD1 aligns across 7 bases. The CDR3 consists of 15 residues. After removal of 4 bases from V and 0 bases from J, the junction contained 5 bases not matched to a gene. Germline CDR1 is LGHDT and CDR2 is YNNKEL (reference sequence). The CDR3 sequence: CASSRRTGPNYGYTF. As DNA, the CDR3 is TGTGCCAGCAGCCGCAGGACAGGTCCTAACTATGGCTACACCTTC.

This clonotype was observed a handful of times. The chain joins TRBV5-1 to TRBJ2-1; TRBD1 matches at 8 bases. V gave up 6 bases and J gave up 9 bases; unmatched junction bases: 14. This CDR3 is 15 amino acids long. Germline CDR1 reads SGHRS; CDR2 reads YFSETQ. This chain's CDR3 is CASTPWGQVDSEQFF. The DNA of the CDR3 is TGCGCCAGCACCCCCTGGGGACAGGTCGATTCTGAGCAGTTCTTC.